The clone carrying this TCR beta chain occurred a few times. Its antigen is still unknown. cDNA molecules, individually, were tagged with unique molecular identifiers. TCRdb passed the 5' RACE reads through MiXCR, listing each CDR3 protein once. The table lists about 50,000 distinct CDR3 sequences, over 9.5% of them singletons. This sample stems from a study of early T cells in non-severe SARS-CoV-2 infection. Study overall: Chains from this unsorted whole-blood bulk RNA could not be paired.

General observations from the study: Using VDJdb, the matching emphasized anti-spike CD8 responses while missing private and CD4 specificities.

The source is an adult who was a healthcare worker with PCR-confirmed SARS-CoV-2 infection or an uninfected control (not recorded which). Sequences were obtained from whole blood.

The DNA of the CDR3 is TGTGCCATCAGCCACGACCCGAGGAAGGACAATGAGCAGTTCTTC. It translates to CAISHDPRKDNEQFF. V gene TRBV10-3 combines with J gene TRBJ2-1; D call uncertain. Trimming pared 6 bases from V and 5 bases from J, leaving 17 bases between. Germline CDR1 is ENHRY and CDR2 is SYGVKD. The CDR3 runs 15 residues.